A selection of T cell receptor beta chains follows, all from one sample in a study of shared clonotypes between healthy human individuals. The assay was immunoSEQ multiplex PCR, and TCRdb's table has in-frame clones only and misses some. Of roughly 1,800,000 clones listed, 85% to 95% were seen once; the top ten hold 0.95% to 1.5%. Sequenced material: naive CD8+ T cells sorted from blood. Receptors were obtained from a young man in good health. Both conserved end residues are part of each CDR3. The D gene is left open where the match is weak. Clone size appears in some rows only: once, few, many, or a class for an expanded clone.

d_gene	v_gene	abundance	j_gene	CDR3nt	CDR3aa
.	TRBV10-3	.	TRBJ1-1	TGTGCCATCAGTGAAAAGGTGAACACTGAAGCTTTCTTT	CAISEKVNTEAFF
.	TRBV4-1	.	TRBJ1-4	TGCGCCAGCAGCCAAGGGGTTGAGGTGGATGAAAAACTGTTTTTT	CASSQGVEVDEKLFF
TRBD1	TRBV23-1	.	TRBJ2-7	TGCGCCGACAGGGATTACGAGCAGTACTTC	CADRDYEQYF
.	TRBV27	once	TRBJ1-1	TGTGCCAGCAGCCCCGCCACCAGGGTTACTGAAGCTTTCTTT	CASSPATRVTEAFF
TRBD1	TRBV2	once	TRBJ1-1	TGTGCCAGCAGTGAAACAGGGGGGGCTATTGAAGCTTTCTTT	CASSETGGAIEAFF
.	TRBV10-3	.	TRBJ1-1	TGTGCCATCAGTGAGTCTGTACACCCAGACACTGAAGCTTTCTTT	CAISESVHPDTEAFF
TRBD2	TRBV6-5	.	TRBJ2-7	TGTGCCAGCAGCCCGGGACTAGCGGGTTACGAGCAGTACTTC	CASSPGLAGYEQYF
.	TRBV10-3	.	TRBJ2-2	TGTGCCATCAGTCCCCCCAGGGAGAACGGGGAGCTGTTTTTT	CAISPPRENGELFF
TRBD1	TRBV6-1	.	TRBJ1-1	TGTGCCAGCAGTGGGACAGGGGCTGGCACTGAAGCTTTCTTT	CASSGTGAGTEAFF
.	TRBV7-9	.	TRBJ2-1	TGTGCCAGCAGCTTAGATCCGGGACCAGCGCGGTCAAATGAGCAGTTCTTC	CASSLDPGPARSNEQFF
.	TRBV4-3	.	TRBJ2-3	TGCGCCAGCAGCCATGATAACAACGCACTGAATACGCAGTATTTT	CASSHDNNALNTQYF
.	TRBV7-9	.	TRBJ2-5	TGTGCCAGCAGCTTAGGGCAACTCCAAGAGACCCAGTACTTC	CASSLGQLQETQYF
.	TRBV7-2	.	TRBJ2-7	TGTGCCAGCAGCTTAGCTGGCGGGTTATCCTACGAGCAGTACTTC	CASSLAGGLSYEQYF
.	TRBV9	.	TRBJ2-1	TGTGCCAGCAGCGTAGCCTGGAATGAGCAGTTCTTC	CASSVAWNEQFF
.	TRBV19	once	TRBJ1-1	TGTGCCAGTAGTACCGCGGGTGGGAACACTGAAGCTTTCTTT	CASSTAGGNTEAFF
.	TRBV9	.	TRBJ2-6	TGTGCCAGCAGCGTAACCCCAAATGAGGGGGGGAGCTCTGGGGCCAACGTCCTGACTTTC	CASSVTPNEGGSSGANVLTF
.	TRBV4-1	.	TRBJ2-7	TGCGCCAGCGGGCGGCAGTTGAGTACCTACGAGCAGTACTTC	CASGRQLSTYEQYF
TRBD1	TRBV4-1	.	TRBJ1-4	TGCGCCAGCAGCCAGGGGCCGGGACAGGGGAATGAAAAACTGTTTTTT	CASSQGPGQGNEKLFF
.	TRBV19	.	TRBJ2-2	TGTGCCAGTACCCCCACTTATACTACGAACACCGGGGAGCTGTTTTTT	CASTPTYTTNTGELFF
.	TRBV7-9	once	TRBJ2-7	TGTGCCAGCAGCCCGAACGGGGTAGGGCTCAACGAGCAGTACTTC	CASSPNGVGLNEQYF
.	TRBV12-2	once	TRBJ2-5	TGTGCAAGTCGCTTAGCGTCTGGGGTTTTTGAGACCCAGTACTTC	CASRLASGVFETQYF
.	TRBV28	.	TRBJ1-6	TGTGCCAGCAGTCGAGGGACCGACTCCTATAATTCACCCCTCCACTTT	CASSRGTDSYNSPLHF
.	TRBV2	.	TRBJ1-5	TGTGCCAGCAGTAGTCAGGGGTTCGATCAGCCCCAGCATTTT	CASSSQGFDQPQHF
.	TRBV4-1	.	TRBJ2-7	TGCGCCAGCAGCCATAAAAGCACCTACGAGCAGTACTTC	CASSHKSTYEQYF
.	TRBV19	.	TRBJ2-7	TGTGCCAGTAGTATTGACAATTACGAGCAGTACTTC	CASSIDNYEQYF
.	TRBV28	.	TRBJ2-2	TGTGCCAGCAGTTCAACGGACAAAGGCGGGGAGCTGTTTTTT	CASSSTDKGGELFF
.	TRBV5-6	.	TRBJ1-1	TGTGCCAGCAACACAGCGAACTTTGAAGCTTTCTTT	CASNTANFEAFF
.	TRBV6-5	.	TRBJ1-6	TGTGCCAGCAGTTGGGCAGAGGGCCATTCACCCCTCCACTTT	CASSWAEGHSPLHF
TRBD1	TRBV7-2	once	TRBJ1-1	TGTGCCAGCAGCTTAATCTCAGGGGGCACTGAAGCTTTCTTT	CASSLISGGTEAFF
.	TRBV6-5	.	TRBJ1-1	TGTGCCAGCAGCCCAGGGGTGAACACTGAAGCTTTCTTT	CASSPGVNTEAFF
.	TRBV2	.	TRBJ2-7	TGTGCCAGCAGTGAAGCGAATTCGTCCCCCTACGAGCAGTACTTC	CASSEANSSPYEQYF
TRBD2	TRBV7-2	.	TRBJ2-1	TGTGCCAGCAGACAAACTAGCGGGAGGACCTACAATGAGCAGTTCTTC	CASRQTSGRTYNEQFF
TRBD1	TRBV28	.	TRBJ1-5	TGTGCCAGCAGTTTAGAGGGGACAGGGAACCAGCCCCAGCATTTT	CASSLEGTGNQPQHF
.	TRBV27	.	TRBJ2-5	TGTGCCAGCAGTTCGGACACCCAAGAGACCCAGTACTTC	CASSSDTQETQYF
.	TRBV27	.	TRBJ2-1	TGTGCCAGCAGTCTCGGATTATACAATGAGCAGTTCTTC	CASSLGLYNEQFF
.	TRBV7-9	once	TRBJ2-1	TGTGCCAGCAGCTCCCGGGGGGACAGTACCAATGAGCAGTTCTTC	CASSSRGDSTNEQFF
.	TRBV7-6	.	TRBJ2-7	TGTGCCAGCAGCTTAATGGAGCCCTACGAGCAGTACTTC	CASSLMEPYEQYF
TRBD1	TRBV5-6	.	TRBJ2-7	TGTGCCAGCAGCTTGGTATACTTACTCGGACAGGGGGCAGAGGAGCAGTACTTC	CASSLVYLLGQGAEEQYF
.	TRBV6-5	.	TRBJ2-7	TGTGCCAGCAGTTATAGTCAGGGCTCCTACGAGCAGTACTTC	CASSYSQGSYEQYF
.	TRBV4-3	.	TRBJ2-2	TGCGCCAGCAGCCCTCGACTTACCCAATCAGAAAGTTCCGCCGGGGAGCTGTTTTTT	CASSPRLTQSESSAGELFF
.	TRBV10-3	.	TRBJ2-7	TGTGCCATCAGTGACCCTGACCCGGGGGAAAGCTCCTACGAGCAGTACTTC	CAISDPDPGESSYEQYF
.	TRBV11-2	.	TRBJ1-1	TGTGCCAGCAGCACTGGACAGATTCAAGCTTTCTTT	CASSTGQIQAFF
TRBD1	TRBV9	.	TRBJ2-5	TGTGCCAGCAGCAACCCGGGACAGGGACAAGAGACCCAGTACTTC	CASSNPGQGQETQYF